What follows is one T cell receptor beta chain and its context. As yet, its antigen is unknown. Trimming stripped 2 bases from V and 6 bases from J, with 10 bases between. The CDR3 runs to 13 residues. The germline V gene encodes CDR1 MNHEY and CDR2 SVGAGI. Barcoded TCR alpha and TCR beta cDNA libraries with UMIs came from 5'RACE using constant-segment primers. From the 5' RACE reads, TCRdb called clonotypes with MiXCR, one entry per CDR3 protein. This table has around 200,000 distinct CDR3 sequences, over 20% appearing once. This specimen comes from a study of T-cell memory formation after mild COVID-19. The study, taken as a whole, reports: Pre-infection memory already had some responding clones, implying cross-reactive memory joined. Shrinking CD4+ clones resided mostly in CM and EM, and CD8+ ones in EMRA. Later expanders leaned CD4+, whereas day 15 to 85 contracting clones were balanced CD4/CD8.

Sequenced material: PBMCs or a T cell subset sorted from them (not recorded which). The chain carries TRBV6-5 and TRBJ1-2, with TRBD1 as a possible D gene (6 bases). The TCR was taken from an adult woman who had mild COVID-19 (a few samples of this study predate the infection). Cell type and time point are not known. The CDR3 DNA reads as TGTGCCAGCAGTTACAGGACAGTGGATGGCTACACCTTC. Translated, it gives CASSYRTVDGYTF.